This T cell receptor (beta chain) was identified in a study of blood T cell repertoires in COVID-19. In the study overall: Collection of acute and convalescent COVID-19 samples took place in the United States, Italy and Spain.

Original analysis: Estimation of nucleated cell counts relied on the amplification of reference gene primers. Repertoires were generated with immunoSEQ multiplex PCR, while TCRdb's copy carries only in-frame clones and drops some. V, J and clone size are taken as reported in that table, and D and trimming were inferred from the DNA itself. The sample includes about 330,000 clones, over 75% of them seen just once. This clone has a single count. The CDR3 spans 15 residues. Deletions cut 3 bases from V and 1 base from J, with 13 bases between. Per the germline V gene, CDR1 is DFQATT and CDR2 is SNEGSKA (reference sequence). Participants came from some 23 US areas, aged roughly 18 to 89 years. Participant-given clinical history determined each cohort assignment.

The clonotype originates from a man aged 30-40 years who had recovered from COVID-19. The chain joins TRBV20-1 to TRBJ1-5; D is ambiguous. Specimen: PBMCs or T cells enriched from blood (not recorded which). CDR3 loop: CSASSSGMSNQPQHF. The DNA for the CDR3 is TGCAGTGCTAGTTCTTCGGGGATGAGCAATCAGCCCCAGCATTTT.